A selection of T cell receptor beta chains follows, all from one sample in a study of blood T cell repertoires in COVID-19. Data came from immunoSEQ multiplex PCR; TCRdb stores just in-frame clones and leaves some out. The sample yields roughly 240,000 clones, about 82% seen once. Input material: PBMCs or T cells enriched from blood (not recorded which). The receptors originated from a woman between 50 and 59 years old who had recovered from COVID-19. Each CDR3 is given without its conserved first and last residue.

V gene	J gene	CDR3 protein
TRBV18	TRBJ1-5	ASSGPGNSNQPQH
TRBV4-3	TRBJ2-7	ASSQAWAAYEQY
TRBV5-1	TRBJ2-7	ASSGGDSSYEQY
TRBV30	TRBJ1-6	AWSAGTADNSPLH
TRBV4-3	TRBJ2-7	ASSQDAPPSGGSYEQY
TRBV30	TRBJ1-5	AWRPGHNSNQPQH
TRBV13	TRBJ2-7	ATFPRGRVHEQY
TRBV5-1	TRBJ1-2	ASSQPGQNNYGYT
TRBV29-1	TRBJ1-2	SVSRDRGAGYT
TRBV3-1/TRBV3-2	TRBJ2-3	ASSPPVAATQY
TRBV24-1	TRBJ2-1	ATSDPDRYQTYNEQF
TRBV11-3	TRBJ2-1	ASSLGITGSGNEQF
TRBV4-2	TRBJ1-5	ASSTGAGVNSNQPQH
TRBV4-2	TRBJ1-4	ASSGGGTNEKLF
TRBV25-1	TRBJ2-2	ASTEYSGANTGELF
TRBV30	TRBJ1-5	AWSVQGQPQH
TRBV7-6	TRBJ2-1	ASSWGLAGNNEQF
TRBV6-5	TRBJ1-2	ASNRPEGASYGYT
TRBV7-9	TRBJ2-5	ASSFREGGETQY
TRBV6-2/TRBV6-3	TRBJ2-3	ASSYVGGPDTQY
TRBV5-1	TRBJ1-2	ASSLDSRYGYT
TRBV5-5	TRBJ1-3	ASSSDRAGNTIY
TRBV7-6	TRBJ2-7	ASSLGTGAYEQY
TRBV9	TRBJ1-2	ASSVEGLSPSVFYGYT
TRBV7-2	TRBJ1-5	ASSVNRVDGQPQH
TRBV29-1	TRBJ2-5	SVESQGRQGKTQY
TRBV18	TRBJ1-1	ASSPDRDTEAF
TRBV4-3	TRBJ2-5	ASSQESGAAPN
TRBV6-2/TRBV6-3	TRBJ1-2	ASSYSYGYGYT
TRBV7-3	TRBJ1-1	ASSLGQNTEAF
TRBV5-5	TRBJ2-7	ASSLEQASYEQY
TRBV3-1/TRBV3-2	TRBJ1-1	ASSQRRSEAF
TRBV10-1	TRBJ2-1	ASSSPGQQPPKQF
TRBV19	TRBJ1-2	ASRHVFYGYT
TRBV15	TRBJ2-5	ATSRDPHEETQY
TRBV19	TRBJ2-2	ASSLTGLYTGELF
TRBV6-5	TRBJ1-2	ASSYWAGDNYGYT
TRBV11-2	TRBJ2-4	ASSLGSGGKNIQY
TRBV18	TRBJ2-1	ASSPRTSGRPNEQF
TRBV7-8	TRBJ1-1	ASSQRGQRNTEAF
TRBV5-4	TRBJ1-4	ASSLGGASNEKLF
TRBV10-3	TRBJ2-5	AISGTGRQETQY
TRBV28	TRBJ1-6	ASRGWILTRQSPLH
TRBV6-5	TRBJ1-2	ASSYSKRAKVDGYT
TRBV19	TRBJ1-5	ASRDRYYSNQPQH
TRBV2	TRBJ2-4	ASSDFGEGYIQY
TRBV2	TRBJ1-2	ASSGPGNGYT